The next 8 T cell receptor beta chains were all read from a single sample in a study of CD8+ T cells in alopecia areata. In each case, RNA was isolated and then reverse transcribed into cDNA as the sequencing template. Here immunoSEQ multiplex PCR was the method, and the copy in TCRdb shows in-frame clones only, minus some. This table has about 110,000 clones, approximately 59% appearing once. Sequencing was carried out using CD8+ T cells sorted from blood. These receptors all stem from a human donor in good health.

The V and J genes are TRBV4-3 and TRBJ1-1; D is unclear. Germline V lookup: CDR1 LGHNA, CDR2 YSLEER. V was trimmed by 0 bases and J by 10 bases, leaving 12 bases between them. CDR3 length: 13 amino acids. In DNA form, the CDR3 reads TGCGCCAGCAGCCAAGAGGATAGGGTAACAGCTTTCTTT. Translated: CASSQEDRVTAFF.

V and J are TRBV5-6 and TRBJ2-6, with 7 positions matching TRBD1. The trim removed 4 bases at V and 0 bases at J, leaving 7 bases unmatched. This CDR3 is built from 17 residues. The germline V gene has CDR1 SGHDT and CDR2 YYEEEE. The CDR3 nucleotides read TGTGCCAGCAGCCCGGGGACAGTTAGCTCTGGGGCCAACGTCCTGACTTTC. It codes for CASSPGTVSSGANVLTF.

This chain links TRBV4-2 with TRBJ2-3; D is possibly TRBD1 (8 bases). The CDR3 length is 16 residues. V was pared by 3 bases and J by 3 bases, with 16 bases between. The germline gives CDR1 LGHNA, CDR2 YNFKEQ. The CDR3 loop is CASSQTQGEGTDTQYF. The CDR3 DNA reads as TGTGCCAGCAGCCAGACACAGGGGGAGGGGACAGATACGCAGTATTTT.

V usage is TRBV4-1 and J usage is TRBJ1-4; D uncertain. Germline V lookup: CDR1 MGHRA, CDR2 YSYEKL. This CDR3 has 17 residues. Trimming cost V 0 bases and J 3 bases, with 14 bases left between them. The CDR3 protein is CASSQEVSGPANEKLFF. Here the CDR3 DNA reads TGCGCCAGCAGCCAAGAGGTCTCCGGCCCGGCTAATGAAAAACTGTTTTTT.

Regarding this clone: The same CDR3 can be traced to other DNA sequences in this sample. The V gene is TRBV5-6, the J gene TRBJ2-3; D not certain. Trimming removed 0 bases at V and 0 bases at J, with 2 bases between. Germline CDR1 SGHDT, CDR2 YYEEEE. This CDR3 region has 13 residues. CDR3 loop: CASSLGSTDTQYF. The CDR3 coding sequence is TGTGCCAGCAGCTTGGGCAGCACAGATACGCAGTATTTT.

V and J are TRBV7-9 and TRBJ2-7; the D gene is possibly TRBD2 (5 bases). The CDR3 consists of 15 residues. Germline lookup yields CDR1 SEHNR and CDR2 FQNEAQ (reference sequence). Deletions cut 5 bases from V and 0 bases from J, with 14 bases between. The CDR3 loop reads CASSTGVLSSYEQYF. In DNA, the CDR3 is TGTGCCAGCAGCACCGGGGTATTGAGCTCCTACGAGCAGTACTTC.

V usage is TRBV5-6 and J usage is TRBJ2-5, with 10 bases lining up with TRBD2. The CDR3 sequence is 14 residues long. Germline V lookup: CDR1 SGHDT, CDR2 YYEEEE. With 3 bases clipped from V and 1 base from J, the junction kept 0 bases outside the gene matches. CDR3: CASSSSGGQETQYF. The CDR3 DNA follows: TGTGCCAGCAGCTCTAGCGGGGGCCAAGAGACCCAGTACTTC.

This clone was counted between two and nine times. The chain links TRBV5-4 to TRBJ1-1, with D perhaps matching TRBD1 (5 bases). V was shortened by 4 bases and J by 9 bases, with 10 bases between the two germline ends. This CDR3 spans 11 amino acids. Per germline, CDR1 SGHNT and CDR2 YYREEE (reference sequence). CDR3 sequence: CASSRGRQAFF. In nucleotides, the CDR3 is TGTGCCAGCAGCCGGGGACGCCAAGCTTTCTTT.